What follows are 20 T cell receptor beta chains derived from one specimen sequenced in a study of spatial heterogeneity in lung cancer. The time point denotes: sample taken at primary tumor resection. TCRdb passed the 5' RACE reads through MiXCR, listing each CDR3 protein once. The sample records about 23,000 distinct CDR3 sequences, around 5.1% being singletons. Sample: PBMCs, taken at surgery. The receptors stem from a male donor with early-stage non-small cell lung cancer.

This clonotype was observed many times. The chain is built from TRBV4-2 and TRBJ2-5; D ambiguous. The CDR3 covers 16 residues. Trimming took 0 bases from V and 5 from J, leaving 16 bases between them. From germline, CDR1 is LGHNA and CDR2 YNFKEQ. CDR3: CASSQEWTVSWETQYF. The CDR3 bases are TGTGCCAGCAGCCAAGAATGGACCGTGTCTTGGGAGACCCAGTACTTC.

This clonotype was recorded many times. The chain employs TRBV19 and TRBJ1-2; D is perhaps TRBD1 (5 bases). This CDR3 is built from 15 residues. CDR1 is LNHDA and CDR2 is SQIVND in the germline V gene (reference sequence). V was cut by 3 bases and J by 3 bases, with 14 bases left in between. As DNA, the CDR3 is TGTGCCAGTAGTATTTCCGGGACGAGGGACTATGGCTACACCTTC. It yields the protein CASSISGTRDYGYTF. Variable domain in full (rest from reference TRBV19 and TRBJ1-2): DGGITQSPKYLFRKEGQNVTLSCEQNLNHDAMYWYRQDPGQGLRLIYYSQIVNDFQKGDIAEGYSVSREKKESFPLTVTSAQKNPTAFYLCASSISGTRDYGYTFGSGTRLTVV.

This clonotype has ten or more counts. The chain has TRBV10-3 and TRBJ2-4; 7 positions match TRBD2. Germline CDR1 reads ENHRY; CDR2 reads SYGVKD. V lost 6 bases to trimming and J lost 5 bases; unmatched junction nucleotides: 10. This CDR3 spans 15 amino acids. CDR3 residues: CAISRGLSGENIQYF. CDR3 nucleotides: TGTGCCATCAGCCGGGGACTATCGGGTGAAAACATTCAGTACTTC.

This clonotype has ten or more counts. The chain joins TRBV27 to TRBJ2-7; D is undetermined. Germline lookup yields CDR1 MNHEY and CDR2 SMNVEV (reference sequence). The CDR3 has 13 residues. V was pared by 9 bases and J by 7 bases, with 19 bases between. The CDR3 sequence is CARVSLLRREQYF. Here the CDR3 DNA reads TGTGCCAGGGTAAGCCTCCTTCGGAGAGAGCAGTACTTC.

This clonotype has a count of ten or more. The chain links TRBV15 to TRBJ2-1, with D perhaps matching TRBD1 or TRBD2 (7 bases each). CDR3 length equals 15 residues. V was pared by 3 bases and J by 7 bases, with 16 bases between. Germline lookup yields CDR1 LNHNV and CDR2 YYDKDF (reference sequence). DNA of the CDR3: TGTGCCACCAGCAGGGGGTCAGGGGGAGGGAATGAGCAGTTCTTC. It specifies CATSRGSGGGNEQFF.

This clonotype was detected many times. This chain uses TRBV13 with TRBJ2-3, with 7 bases aligning to TRBD1. V lost 7 bases and J lost 3; bases outside the gene matches: 7. The CDR3 contains 14 residues. The germline CDR1 and CDR2 sequences are PRHDT and FYEKMQ (reference sequence). The CDR3 DNA reads as TGTGCCAGCACCACGGGACAGAGAACAGATACGCAGTATTTT. It translates to CASTTGQRTDTQYF. The full variable domain, its missing parts supplied by reference TRBV13 and TRBJ2-3, is AAGVIQSPRHLIKEKRETATLKCYPIPRHDTVYWYQQGPGQDPQFLISFYEKMQSDKGSIPDRFSAQQFSDYHSELNMSSLELGDSALYFCASTTGQRTDTQYFGPGTRLTVL.

This clonotype was detected ten times or more. The chain combines TRBV2 with TRBJ2-3, with unresolved D. The length of the CDR3 is 12 residues. The germline V gene has CDR1 SNHLY and CDR2 FYNNEI. V lost 3 bases and J lost 3, with 4 bases in between. The CDR3 DNA follows: TGTGCCAGCAGTGAGACTACAGATACGCAGTATTTT. It is translated as CASSETTDTQYF.

By share, this clonotype ranks as medium-sized. This chain connects TRBV7-9 to TRBJ1-2; the match to TRBD1 covers 8 bases. The CDR3 totals 14 residues. J was trimmed by 5 bases and V by 4 bases; bases with no gene match: 6. Germline V gene sequence: CDR1 SEHNR, CDR2 FQNEAQ (reference sequence). The CDR3 DNA reads as TGTGCCAGCAGCTCCGACAGGGGAGGATATGGCTACACCTTC. Amino acids: CASSSDRGGYGYTF.

In this sample, this clonotype turned up many times. The V and J genes are TRBV6-1 and TRBJ2-1; 7 bases are shared with TRBD1. The germline CDR1 and CDR2 sequences are MNHNS and SASEGT. Trimming at V came to 4 bases and at J to 3 bases, leaving 6 bases not matched to a gene. CDR3 length equals 15 residues. The CDR3, as DNA: TGTGCCAGCAGTGGGCAGGGGGTGGTCTACAATGAGCAGTTCTTC. It specifies CASSGQGVVYNEQFF.

The sample holds many counts of this clonotype. This chain's CDR3 is CASSYSRTTGPNQETQYF. The CDR3, as DNA: TGTGCCAGCAGTTACTCGAGGACCACGGGCCCCAACCAAGAGACCCAGTACTTC. The genes are TRBV6-6 and TRBJ2-5, with D uncertain. CDR1 and CDR2 from the germline V gene are MNHNY and SVGAGI (reference sequence). The CDR3 length is 18 residues. V was shortened by 0 bases and J by 0 bases, with 17 bases between the two germline ends.

This clonotype has ten or more counts. CDR3 protein: CASSRDRGVNQPQHF. The CDR3 coding sequence is TGTGCCAGCAGTCGGGACAGGGGGGTGAATCAGCCCCAGCATTTT. The chain uses TRBV6-5 and TRBJ1-5; 11 bases align to TRBD1. The trim removed 5 bases at V and 4 bases at J, leaving 4 bases unmatched. There are 15 residues in the CDR3. The germline V gene has CDR1 MNHEY and CDR2 SVGAGI.

This clonotype occurred a few times. V usage is TRBV29-1 and J usage is TRBJ2-3; 11 bases agree with TRBD1. CDR1 and CDR2 (germline): SQVTM, ANQGSEA. Germline trimming cut 1 base from V and 3 bases from J; bases unmatched to any gene: 3. This CDR3 has 15 amino acids. DNA of the CDR3: TGCAGCGTTGAAGGGACAGGGGGCCCTACAGATACGCAGTATTTT. Encoded protein: CSVEGTGGPTDTQYF.

This clonotype was found many times. The chain has TRBV29-1 and TRBJ2-7; perhaps TRBD1 as D (5 bases). With 7 bases removed from V and 0 bases from J, the gap between germline ends came to 10 bases. Germline-derived CDR1 and CDR2 are SQVTM and ANQGSEA. The CDR3 runs to 12 residues. The CDR3 DNA is TGCAGCGGGGGCAGGGACTCCTACGAGCAGTACTTC. It yields the protein CSGGRDSYEQYF.

This clonotype was counted at least ten times. V usage is TRBV2 and J usage is TRBJ2-4, with TRBD2 identical over 12 bases. Germline lookup yields CDR1 SNHLY and CDR2 FYNNEI. With V trimmed by 4 bases and J by 0 bases, 10 bases remained unmatched. The CDR3 totals 19 residues. This chain's CDR3 is CASSVFLAGGLGAKNIQYF. In nucleotides, the CDR3 is TGTGCCAGCAGTGTGTTCCTAGCGGGAGGGCTGGGAGCCAAAAACATTCAGTACTTC.

This clonotype counts as medium-sized. The chain employs TRBV12-3 or TRBV12-4 and TRBJ1-5, with 9 bases identical to TRBD1. Germline trimming cut 4 bases from V and 7 bases from J; bases unmatched to any gene: 8. The CDR3 is 15 amino acids. The CDR3 here is CASSSGTGLGQPQHF. DNA of the CDR3: TGTGCCAGCAGTTCCGGGACAGGGTTAGGGCAGCCCCAGCATTTT.

This clonotype was seen many times. The V call is TRBV4-2, the J call TRBJ2-7, with D possibly matching TRBD2 (7 bases). CDR3 size: 14 residues. CDR1 LGHNA and CDR2 YNFKEQ come from the germline V gene. V was cut by 6 bases and J by 4 bases, with 16 bases left in between. The CDR3 DNA is TGTGCCAGCAGGCCCGGGGGGCCTAATTACGAGCAGTACTTC. This codes for CASRPGGPNYEQYF.

By sample share, this clonotype is medium-sized. J is TRBJ1-1 and V is TRBV3-1, with 7 bases fitting TRBD1. Germline lookup yields CDR1 LGHDT and CDR2 YNNKEL (reference sequence). V lost 1 base, J lost 7 bases, and 15 bases stayed unmatched. CDR3 length equals 17 residues. The CDR3: CASSQGVQNRGGIEAFF. As DNA, the CDR3 is TGTGCCAGCAGCCAAGGGGTCCAGAACAGGGGCGGGATTGAAGCTTTCTTT.

This clonotype was counted ten times or more. The J gene is TRBJ2-7, the V gene TRBV7-2; D unclear. The germline V gene encodes CDR1 SGHTA and CDR2 FQGNSA. This CDR3 spans 14 amino acids. Trimming took off 1 base at V and 4 bases at J, with 11 bases between the two ends. CDR3 sequence reads: CASSLGALRYEQYF. The CDR3 DNA is TGTGCCAGCAGCTTAGGAGCGCTTAGGTACGAGCAGTACTTC. The entire variable domain, with the rest obtained from reference TRBV7-2 and TRBJ2-7, is as follows: GAGVSQSPSNKVTEKGKDVELRCDPISGHTALYWYRQSLGQGLEFLIYFQGNSAPDKSGLPSDRFSAERTGGSVSTLTIQRTQQEDSAVYLCASSLGALRYEQYFGPGTRLTVT.

Many counts were recorded for this clonotype. The rearrangement uses TRBV2 and TRBJ2-3; D may be TRBD1 or TRBD2 (7 bases each). From germline, CDR1 is SNHLY and CDR2 FYNNEI. The V end was cut by 2 bases, the J end by 6 bases, with 21 bases between. The CDR3 totals 17 residues. CDR3 region: CASSEFPAGLRGDTQYF. DNA for the CDR3: TGTGCCAGCAGTGAATTCCCAGCGGGACTCAGGGGGGATACGCAGTATTTT.

This clonotype was counted many times. The chain uses TRBV11-1 and TRBJ2-7; 10 bases are shared with TRBD2. The CDR3 loop spans 15 amino acids. The V segment lost 5 bases and the J segment 6 bases; nucleotides outside the gene matches: 10. CDR1 and CDR2 from the germline V gene are SGHAT and FQDESV (reference sequence). CDR3 nucleotides: TGTGCCAGCAGCCCAACTAGCGGGGTTGGGAGCGAGCAGTACTTC. It specifies CASSPTSGVGSEQYF.